Listed below are T cell receptor beta chains from one sample, sequenced in a study of long-term antiretroviral therapy in people with HIV. Repertoires were generated with immunoSEQ multiplex PCR, while TCRdb's copy carries only in-frame clones and drops some. The sample lists 26,000 or so clones, about 82% occurring once. This specimen consisted of unsorted PBMCs, obtained 0.8 years before starting antiretroviral therapy. These receptors were taken from a man aged 18 to 29 with HIV. CDR3s include the opening cysteine and the closing phenylalanine or tryptophan. The D gene is left open where the match is weak. The size field is filled for only some rows; it gives once, few, many or a size class.

>.|TRBJ1-2|few|TRBV11-2
TGTGCCAGCAGCTTCGATGACAGACTCTCTAACTATGGCTACACCTTC
CASSFDDRLSNYGYTF
>.|TRBJ1-2|.|TRBV6-1
TGTGCCAGCAGCCTGACGGAGCTACTTTGGGGCTACACCTTC
CASSLTELLWGYTF
>TRBD2|TRBJ2-7|.|TRBV5-1
TGCGCCAGCAGCTTGGGTAGCGGGAGGTTCGGATCCGAGCAGTACTTC
CASSLGSGRFGSEQYF
>TRBD1|TRBJ1-5|.|TRBV18
TGTGCCAGCTCACCCACCTCGACAGGGGGTTATAGCAATCAGCCCCAGCATTTT
CASSPTSTGGYSNQPQHF
>TRBD1|TRBJ1-3|.|TRBV4-2
TGTGCCAGCAGCCAAGTCAACGCAGGGGGAGGAAACACCATATATTTT
CASSQVNAGGGNTIYF
>.|TRBJ1-5|.|TRBV10-3
TGTGCCACCCTAGATTATATGGGAGGGAATCAGCCCCAGCATTTT
CATLDYMGGNQPQHF
>TRBD2|TRBJ2-5|.|TRBV7-2
TGTGCCAGCAGCCTGGGACTAGCGGGAGGGCCAGCAGAGACCCAGTACTTC
CASSLGLAGGPAETQYF
>.|TRBJ1-2|few|TRBV18
TGTGCCAGCTCACCACCGGGGGGCGGCTACACCTTC
CASSPPGGGYTF
>.|TRBJ1-2|.|TRBV6-5
TGTGCCAGCAGCCGCATCCTGGGGGGCTACACCTTC
CASSRILGGYTF
>TRBD1|TRBJ1-2|.|TRBV29-1
TGCAGCGTTGAAGGACAGGGGATAAATGGCTACACCTTC
CSVEGQGINGYTF
>.|TRBJ2-1|.|TRBV6-5
TGTGCCAGCAGTCCCGCGTACCGGGGGCATGAGCAGTTCTTC
CASSPAYRGHEQFF
>.|TRBJ2-7|.|TRBV12-5
TGTGCTAGTGGCGCTATCCCGGGATCCTACGAGCAGTACTTC
CASGAIPGSYEQYF
>.|TRBJ1-2|.|TRBV9
TGTGCCAGCAGCGAACAGAACTATGGCTACACCTTC
CASSEQNYGYTF
>TRBD1|TRBJ1-2|.|TRBV6-4
TGTGCCAGCAGCCAAAAAACAGGGGGGGCCTATGGCTACACCTTC
CASSQKTGGAYGYTF
>TRBD1|TRBJ1-6|.|TRBV5-4
TGTGCCAGCAGCTTGGCTATAACAGGGGGCGGTAATTCACCCCTCCACTTT
CASSLAITGGGNSPLHF
>.|TRBJ1-1|.|TRBV19
TGTGCCAGTAGTATAGATTCGTCAGGGATGACTGAAGCTTTCTTT
CASSIDSSGMTEAFF
>.|TRBJ2-2|.|TRBV6-4
TGTGCCAGCAGTCCAGGGCCGGACACCGGGGAGCTGTTTTTT
CASSPGPDTGELFF
>.|TRBJ1-6|few|TRBV4-2
TGTGCCAGCAGCCAGGGTGGGGGGGCCCTCCACTTT
CASSQGGGALHF
>.|TRBJ2-7|.|TRBV7-2
TGTGCCAGCAGCTTAAGGGGCTCAGGGTGGGCCGAGCAGTACTTC
CASSLRGSGWAEQYF
>.|TRBJ1-5|few|TRBV6-5
TGTGCCAGCAGTGCCCATATGAATCAGCCCCAGCATTTT
CASSAHMNQPQHF
>.|TRBJ1-1|.|TRBV5-1
TGCGCCAGCAGCTTGGCCGGAGGGGGCACTGAAGCTTTCTTT
CASSLAGGGTEAFF
>.|TRBJ1-6|.|TRBV5-4
TGTGCCAGCAGGGGGCTGGGTAATTCACCCCTCCACTTT
CASRGLGNSPLHF
>.|TRBJ2-3|.|TRBV7-7
TGTGCTAGCAGCTTACGAAGCGAATCCACAGATACGCAGTATTTT
CASSLRSESTDTQYF
>TRBD1|TRBJ1-1|.|TRBV4-1
TGCGCCAGCAGCCAAGAACAGGGGATAAATGAAGCTTTCTTT
CASSQEQGINEAFF
>TRBD1|TRBJ2-7|.|TRBV18
TGTGCCAGCTCACCAGGGGGCAGGGGGCTCTACGAGCAGTACTTC
CASSPGGRGLYEQYF
>TRBD2|TRBJ2-7|.|TRBV4-3
TGCGCCAGCAGCCAAGATTATACTAGCGTCGAGCAGTACTTC
CASSQDYTSVEQYF
>.|TRBJ2-2|.|TRBV9
TGTGCCAGCAGCGTAGCGACGGGCCCCGACTCGAACACCGGGGAGCTGTTTTTT
CASSVATGPDSNTGELFF
>TRBD1|TRBJ1-2|once|TRBV4-1
TGCGCCAGCAGCCAAGCGGGACAGGGGCGATACTATGGCTACACCTTC
CASSQAGQGRYYGYTF
>.|TRBJ1-3|.|TRBV12-5
TGTGCTAGTGGTTTTTCTACACCAGACTCTGGAAACACCATATATTTT
CASGFSTPDSGNTIYF
>TRBD2|TRBJ2-5|.|TRBV29-1
TGCAGCGTTGAATTGCTAATAGGGGCGGGAGTCGCAGAGACCCAGTACTTC
CSVELLIGAGVAETQYF
>.|TRBJ1-1|.|TRBV27
TGTGCCAGCAGTTTGGAGGGGTCTGGCGCTGAAGCTTTCTTT
CASSLEGSGAEAFF
>.|TRBJ2-1|once|TRBV5-1
TGCGCCAGCAGCTTGGAGGGCAATGAGCAGTTCTTC
CASSLEGNEQFF
>.|TRBJ2-3|once|TRBV27
TGTGCCAGCAGTTTATACAGGGTCGACGGCACAGATACGCAGTATTTT
CASSLYRVDGTDTQYF
>.|TRBJ2-1|.|TRBV27
TGTGCCAGCAGGGTCTCGGGGGGCGCTTACAATGAGCAGTTCTTC
CASRVSGGAYNEQFF
>.|TRBJ2-7|.|TRBV9
TGTGCCAGCAGCGTAGAGGGGAGCACTGTCTACGAGCAGTACTTC
CASSVEGSTVYEQYF
>TRBD1|TRBJ2-7|.|TRBV4-3
TGCGCCAGCAGCTTACGGGACAGGGGCTACGAGCAGTACTTC
CASSLRDRGYEQYF
>TRBD1|TRBJ1-1|once|TRBV9
TGTGCCAGCAGCGTGGGGGACAGGGCAGAAGCTTTCTTT
CASSVGDRAEAFF
>TRBD1|TRBJ2-2|.|TRBV7-8
TGTGCCAGCAGCACAAGATTTAAGACAGGGGGCTACACCGGGGAGCTGTTTTTT
CASSTRFKTGGYTGELFF
>.|TRBJ2-7|once|TRBV27
TGTGCCAGCAGTTTATCAGACCCCTTTAGCGATTACGAGCAGTACTTC
CASSLSDPFSDYEQYF
>TRBD2|TRBJ2-3|.|TRBV7-9
TGTGCCAGCAGCTTAGCCGGGACTAGCGGGAGGGATACGCAGTATTTT
CASSLAGTSGRDTQYF
>TRBD1|TRBJ2-7|.|TRBV7-7
TGTGCTAGCAGCCCAGAGGGCGGGACAGGGGAAATCTACGAGCAGTACTTC
CASSPEGGTGEIYEQYF
>.|TRBJ2-7|.|TRBV5-4
TGTGCCAGCAGCTTGGGGAGTAATGAGCAGTACTTC
CASSLGSNEQYF
>TRBD1|TRBJ2-3|.|TRBV6-5
TGTGCCAGCAGTTCCGGGACAGGGGACACAGATACGCAGTATTTT
CASSSGTGDTDTQYF
>.|TRBJ2-2|.|TRBV9
TGTGCCAGCAGCGGGATGAAGGGCCGCCCCGGGGAGCTGTTTTTT
CASSGMKGRPGELFF
>.|TRBJ2-1|.|TRBV19
TGTGCCACTCGGATAGCGGCACAGTCCTACAATGAGCAGTTCTTC
CATRIAAQSYNEQFF